A single sample gave rise to the 10 T cell receptor beta chains below, sequenced in a study of Graves' ophthalmopathy and Graves' hyperthyroidism. Amplification of the TCR beta CDR3 regions used RNA transcripts (as template). The first round was an RT-PCR with HTBI primers, and the second round was a multiplex PCR. MiXCR was run by TCRdb on the multiplex PCR reads, yielding one entry per CDR3 protein. The table lists roughly 600,000 distinct CDR3 sequences, just under 40% of them singletons. The material sequenced was peripheral blood or thyroid tissue (not recorded which). All receptors come from an adult man with Graves' hyperthyroidism.

The genes are TRBV7-2 and TRBJ1-2; 10 bases are shared with TRBD1. CDR3 size: 14 residues. The germline V gene encodes CDR1 SGHTA and CDR2 FQGNSA. V was clipped by 5 bases and J by 7 bases; unmatched bases: 7. DNA for the CDR3: TGTGCCAGCAGCCCTGACGGGACAGGGGCTGGCTACACCTTC. Its protein product is CASSPDGTGAGYTF.

About this clonotype: A much larger clonotype is one base distant, so this may be a read error. V and J are TRBV5-1 and TRBJ1-1; no clear D gene. This CDR3 has 14 amino acids. The germline V gene has CDR1 SGHRS and CDR2 YFSETQ. CDR3 nucleotides: TGCGCCAGCAGCTTGGAACCACAAGGATCTGAAGCTCTCTTT. Its protein product is CASSLEPQGSEALF.

V gene TRBV6-9 combines with J gene TRBJ1-6, with 7 bases matching TRBD1. This CDR3 region has 15 residues. The germline gives CDR1 MNHGY, CDR2 SVAAGI. After removal of 5 bases from V and 10 bases from J, the junction contained 11 bases not matched to a gene. The CDR3 DNA reads as TGTGCCAGCAGTACGCCCGGGACAGTACAATCACCCCTCCACTTT. This sequence encodes CASSTPGTVQSPLHF.

This clonotype was observed a handful of times. V gene TRBV20-1 combines with J gene TRBJ1-4; TRBD1 agrees at 9 bases. Per germline, CDR1 DFQATT and CDR2 SNEGSKA (reference sequence). V shed 6 bases and J 5 bases; nucleotides not matched to a gene: 4. The CDR3 consists of 13 residues. The CDR3, as DNA: TGCAGTGCCCCGACAGGGGGGAATGAAAAACTGTTTTTT. This sequence encodes CSAPTGGNEKLFF.

This clonotype was seen only a few times. The rearrangement joins TRBV2 to TRBJ1-4; 9 bases align to TRBD1. The J segment lost 5 bases and the V segment lost 6 bases, leaving 4 bases of the junction unmatched. The CDR3 has 14 residues. CDR1 SNHLY and CDR2 FYNNEI come from the germline V gene. The CDR3 region has the DNA TGTGCCAGCAGGGCAGGACAGGGGAATGAAAAACTGTTTTTT. This sequence encodes CASRAGQGNEKLFF.

The chain carries TRBV7-3 and TRBJ2-7; tentative D call: TRBD2 (6 bases). This CDR3 has 16 amino acids. The V gene lost 1 base and the J gene lost 4 bases, with 17 bases spanning the gap. CDR1 SGHTA and CDR2 FQGTGA come from the germline V gene. The CDR3: CASSLSAGYAGYEQYF. The CDR3 DNA follows: TGTGCCAGCAGCTTAAGCGCCGGATACGCGGGATACGAGCAGTACTTC.

This clonotype came up many times. The V and J genes are TRBV29-1 and TRBJ2-7; D may correspond to TRBD1 or TRBD2 (5 bases each). The germline V gene encodes CDR1 SQVTM and CDR2 ANQGSEA. This CDR3 is 18 amino acids long. The V gene lost 0 bases and the J gene lost 0 bases, with 21 bases spanning the gap. The CDR3: CSVEEPMPGPASSYEQYF. In DNA form, the CDR3 reads TGCAGCGTTGAAGAACCTATGCCGGGACCCGCGAGCTCCTACGAGCAGTACTTC.

This clonotype was detected many times. The chain links TRBV20-1 to TRBJ1-2; possibly TRBD1 for D (5 bases). There are 16 residues in the CDR3. Germline CDR1 DFQATT, CDR2 SNEGSKA (reference sequence). Trimming shortened V by 3 bases and J by 8 bases, and 25 bases separated the two germline ends. The CDR3 spells CSARNPGPGRGRGYTF. DNA of the CDR3: TGCAGTGCTAGGAACCCGGGCCCAGGGCGGGGGAGGGGCTACACCTTC.

The chain employs TRBV7-9 and TRBJ2-7, with D tentatively TRBD1 (5 bases). The CDR3 runs 14 residues. V was cut by 1 base and J by 5 bases, with 12 bases left in between. The germline V gene has CDR1 SEHNR and CDR2 FQNEAQ (reference sequence). CDR3 sequence (DNA): TGTGCCAGCAGCTTAGACCTAACAGGACACGAGCAGTACTTC. It codes for CASSLDLTGHEQYF.

V gene TRBV5-4 combines with J gene TRBJ2-7; perhaps TRBD2 as D (5 bases). The end of the DNA fits TRBJ2-1 better, so the J call may be wrong. This CDR3 is 15 amino acids long. Looked up from germline, CDR1 is SGHNT and CDR2 is YYREEE (reference sequence). The DNA of the CDR3 is TGTGCCAGCAGCCGGGCTAGCTCCTCGGGTTATGAGCAGTTCTTC. Its protein product is CASSRASSSGYEQFF.